Below, one T cell receptor beta chain is given with its context. Its antigen is as yet unknown. The sample originates from a study of cytotoxic CD8 clonotypes in ibrutinib-treated CLL. CDR1 is LGHNA, CDR2 YNFKEQ, per germline. The CDR3 has 18 amino acids. Germline trimming cut 4 bases from V and 2 bases from J; bases unmatched to any gene: 11. TCRdb's table, derived via immunoSEQ multiplex PCR, lists solely in-frame clones and lacks some. The repertoire holds roughly 160,000 clones, with over 65% as singletons. Study observations and caveats: Clonality increased with ibrutinib response but returned toward baseline at progression.

The TCR was taken from a human donor with chronic lymphocytic leukemia. The specimen comprised PBMCs, sampled after 12 months of ibrutinib treatment. V is TRBV4-2 and J is TRBJ2-3; 11 nucleotides line up with TRBD2. CDR3 residues: CASSPRMDSGGVTDTQYF. CDR3 DNA: TGTGCCAGCAGCCCCAGAATGGATAGCGGGGGGGTCACAGATACGCAGTATTTT.